The 7 T cell receptor beta chains in this list originate from one sample, sequenced in a study of patients and donors after allogeneic stem cell transplantation. TCRdb fed the RT-PCR reads into MiXCR, producing one record per CDR3 protein. The top ten clones hold 5.5% to 6.5% of a sample with about a million distinct CDR3 sequences, about a sixth of them seen once. The sample comprised blood, either unsorted or a sorted T cell fraction (not recorded which). These receptors were taken from a human donor who was either an allogeneic HSCT recipient or a stem cell or donor lymphocyte infusion donor (not recorded which). It is not recorded whose cells these are; they may come from a transplant donor.

This clonotype was found a few times. The genes are TRBV20-1 and TRBJ1-1; 7 bases map to TRBD1. Per the germline V gene, CDR1 is DFQATT and CDR2 is SNEGSKA (reference sequence). With 6 bases clipped from V and 4 bases from J, the junction kept 5 bases outside the gene matches. This CDR3 comprises 12 residues. The CDR3 protein is CSAIQGGTEAFF. The CDR3 nucleotides read TGCAGTGCCATCCAGGGGGGCACTGAAGCTTTCTTT.

In DNA, the CDR3 is TGTGCCAGCAGCTCCCCGGGACTTATCTATGGCTACACCTTC. Protein product: CASSSPGLIYGYTF. The genes are TRBV3-1 and TRBJ1-2; tentatively, D is TRBD1 (5 bases). Per germline, CDR1 LGHDT and CDR2 YNNKEL (reference sequence). Trimming left V 5 bases short and J 4 bases short, with 14 bases between. The CDR3 loop spans 14 amino acids.

Regarding this clonotype: The junction does not match germline at one end; this may be a read error. V is TRBV19 and J is TRBJ1-2, with 10 positions matching TRBD1. Per the germline V gene, CDR1 is LNHDA and CDR2 is SQIVND (reference sequence). This CDR3 is built from 17 residues. The CDR3 region is CASNIRLPGQGFGGYTF. The CDR3 DNA reads as TGTGCCAGTAATATAAGGCTACCGGGACAGGGGTTCGGTGGCTACACCTTC.

The V gene is TRBV18, the J gene TRBJ2-7; 8 nucleotides match TRBD1. The CDR3 spans 15 residues. Germline-derived CDR1 and CDR2 are KGHSH and LQKENI. J was trimmed by 6 bases and V by 1 base; bases with no gene match: 8. The CDR3 DNA is TGTGCCAGCTCACCACTTTCCCCAGGGGGCATCGAGCAGTACTTC. Residues: CASSPLSPGGIEQYF.

A few counts support this clonotype. The rearrangement joins TRBV5-1 to TRBJ2-2, with D uncertain. The CDR3 is 13 residues long. Trimming removed 4 bases at V and 6 bases at J, with 10 bases between. CDR1 is SGHRS, CDR2 YFSETQ, per germline. The CDR3 loop reads CASSPTAPGELFF. The CDR3 region has the DNA TGCGCCAGCAGCCCGACGGCTCCCGGGGAGCTGTTTTTT.

Only a few counts were recorded for this clonotype. V gene TRBV10-3 combines with J gene TRBJ2-1; D might be TRBD1 (5 bases). This CDR3 is built from 12 residues. Germline loops: CDR1 ENHRY, CDR2 SYGVKD. Trimming left V 3 bases short and J 7 bases short, with 7 bases between. The CDR3 protein is CAISEGVNEQFF. The CDR3 DNA is TGTGCCATCAGTGAAGGGGTAAATGAGCAGTTCTTC.

The rearrangement joins TRBV12-3 or TRBV12-4 to TRBJ1-1; D is unclear. The CDR3 sequence is 14 residues long. Between the trimmed V and J ends, which lost 6 bases and 4 bases, there was a span of 15 bases. DNA of the CDR3: TGTGCCAGCAGCCCCTCCGGCCGGGTCACTGAAGCTTTCTTT. Amino acid sequence: CASSPSGRVTEAFF.